These 8 T cell receptor beta chains came from one sample sequenced in a study of blood T cell repertoires in COVID-19. TCRdb keeps only in-frame clones here, not all; method: immunoSEQ multiplex PCR. The table records about 180,000 clones, about 90% of them present only once. Sequencing used PBMCs or T cells enriched from blood (not recorded which). The receptors were sampled from a human donor with acute COVID-19. The donor label of this sample is uncertain.

This clone appeared a single time. The gene calls are TRBV7-9 and TRBJ1-2; tentative D call: TRBD1 (5 bases). V lost 2 bases to trimming and J lost 8 bases, with 12 bases between them. Germline-derived CDR1 and CDR2 are SEHNR and FQNEAQ (reference sequence). The CDR3 sequence is 13 residues long. The CDR3 loop reads CASSLSRVSGYTF. DNA for the CDR3: TGTGCCAGCAGCTTAAGCAGGGTGAGCGGCTACACCTTC.

A few counts support this clone. This chain's CDR3 is CASSPLSASTDTQYF. Here the CDR3 DNA reads TGCGCCAGCTCCCCTCTGAGTGCTAGCACAGATACGCAGTATTTT. The J gene is TRBJ2-3, the V gene TRBV5-1, with D unclear. Germline V gene data show CDR1 as SGHRS and CDR2 as YFSETQ. The CDR3 runs 15 residues. Trimming left V 7 bases short and J 0 bases short, with 15 bases between.

V and J are TRBV19 and TRBJ1-2; D is undetermined. The CDR3 covers 12 residues. CDR1 is LNHDA and CDR2 is SQIVND in the germline V gene (reference sequence). The V and J ends lost 3 bases and 8 bases respectively, with 10 bases between them. CDR3 DNA: TGTGCCAGTAGTATCAATTACGGGGGCTACACCTTC. It is translated as CASSINYGGYTF. Looking up the rest from reference TRBV19 and TRBJ1-2 gives the full variable domain: DGGITQSPKYLFRKEGQNVTLSCEQNLNHDAMYWYRQDPGQGLRLIYYSQIVNDFQKGDIAEGYSVSREKKESFPLTVTSAQKNPTAFYLCASSINYGGYTFGSGTRLTVV.

V usage is TRBV7-9 and J usage is TRBJ1-5; the match to TRBD1 covers 7 bases. V shed 5 bases, J shed 2 bases, and the junction held 6 bases outside the gene matches. Germline values: CDR1 SEHNR, CDR2 FQNEAQ (reference sequence). The CDR3 is 15 residues long. The DNA of the CDR3 is TGTGCCAGCAGCGCAGGACAGGAGGGCAATCAGCCCCAGCATTTT. This gives the protein CASSAGQEGNQPQHF.

V gene TRBV2 combines with J gene TRBJ2-7; a weak D match, TRBD1 (5 bases). Trimming took off 4 bases at V and 2 bases at J, with 15 bases between the two ends. Germline CDR1 SNHLY, CDR2 FYNNEI. The CDR3 consists of 15 residues. For the CDR3, the DNA is TGTGCCAGCAGTGGCCTGACAGCTAAGCCCTACGAGCAGTACTTC. Residues: CASSGLTAKPYEQYF.

The chain couples TRBV15 to TRBJ2-3; D might be TRBD1 (5 bases). Germline values: CDR1 LNHNV, CDR2 YYDKDF (reference sequence). This CDR3 is 16 amino acids long. Trimming left V 1 base short and J 2 bases short, with 13 bases between. CDR3: CATSRGQRPDTDTQYF. The CDR3 DNA follows: TGTGCCACCAGCAGAGGACAGCGCCCAGACACAGATACGCAGTATTTT.

This chain joins TRBV6-5 and TRBJ1-2, with D maybe TRBD1 (6 bases). CDR3 length: 13 amino acids. Trimming stripped 7 bases from V and 5 bases from J, with 14 bases between. Germline V gene sequence: CDR1 MNHEY, CDR2 SVGAGI. In DNA, the CDR3 is TGTGCCAGCATCCGGACAGACTCATATGGCTACACCTTC. This gives the protein CASIRTDSYGYTF.

The rearrangement links TRBV12-5 to TRBJ1-3; tentative D call: TRBD1 (5 bases). The CDR3 consists of 15 residues. CDR1 LGHNT and CDR2 FRNRAP come from the germline V gene. V lost 0 bases, J lost 4 bases, and 10 bases lay in between. The CDR3 DNA follows: TGTGCTAGTGGTTTGGTAAGGGGTAACGGAAACACCATATATTTT. This codes for CASGLVRGNGNTIYF.